This T cell receptor (beta chain) was observed in a study of vaccination effects on CD4 cells after COVID-19. The wider study: Antigen-specific CD4+ T cells were expanded with viral peptide pools in the ViraFEST assay before sequencing. Study outcomes and limitations: Late after vaccination, infection- and vaccine-induced clones showed marked clonal contraction. Vaccine-induced new clones formed most post-vaccine spike-reactive clones in convalescents. The authors studied few convalescent patients and collected no early post-infection timepoints.

Profiling relied on immunoSEQ multiplex PCR, and the TCRdb table lists in-frame clones only, not all of them. The sample contains approximately 46,000 clones, approximately 74% of which appear only once. Researchers isolated CD4+ T cells once approximately ten days of culture had elapsed. Germline loops: CDR1 SGHRS, CDR2 YFSETQ. The CDR3 extends over 13 amino acids. Trimming left V 3 bases short and J 4 bases short, with 9 bases between. Regarding this clone: Its antigen is currently unknown.

The material sequenced was CD4+ T cells from PBMCs cultured without peptide, taken before COVID-19 vaccination. J is TRBJ2-3 and V is TRBV5-1; perhaps TRBD2 as D (6 bases). The TCR was taken from a human donor who had a prior SARS-CoV-2 infection. The CDR3 nucleotides read TGCGCCAGCAGCTCAAGCGGGCCAGATACGCAGTATTTT. The encoded protein is CASSSSGPDTQYF.